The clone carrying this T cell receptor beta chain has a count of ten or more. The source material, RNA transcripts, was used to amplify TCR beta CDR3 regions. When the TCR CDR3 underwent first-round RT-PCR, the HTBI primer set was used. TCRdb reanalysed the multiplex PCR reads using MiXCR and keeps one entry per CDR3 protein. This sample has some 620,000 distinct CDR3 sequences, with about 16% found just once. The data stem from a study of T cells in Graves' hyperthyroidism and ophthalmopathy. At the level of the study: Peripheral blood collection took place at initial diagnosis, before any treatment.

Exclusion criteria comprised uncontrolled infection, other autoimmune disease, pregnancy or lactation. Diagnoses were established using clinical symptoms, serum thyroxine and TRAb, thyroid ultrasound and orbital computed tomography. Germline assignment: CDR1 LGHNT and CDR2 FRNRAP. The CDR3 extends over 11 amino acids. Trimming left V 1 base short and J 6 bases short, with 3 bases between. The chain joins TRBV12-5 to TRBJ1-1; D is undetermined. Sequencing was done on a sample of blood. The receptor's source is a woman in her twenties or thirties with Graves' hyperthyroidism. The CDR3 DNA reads TGTGCTAGTGGTTTGGGGGCTGAAGCTTTCTTT. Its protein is CASGLGAEAFF. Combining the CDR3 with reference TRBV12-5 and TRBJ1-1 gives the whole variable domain DARVTQTPRHKVTEMGQEVTMRCQPILGHNTVFWYRQTMMQGLELLAYFRNRAPLDDSGMPKDRFSAEMPDATLATLKIQPSEPRDSAVYFCASGLGAEAFFGQGTRLTVV.